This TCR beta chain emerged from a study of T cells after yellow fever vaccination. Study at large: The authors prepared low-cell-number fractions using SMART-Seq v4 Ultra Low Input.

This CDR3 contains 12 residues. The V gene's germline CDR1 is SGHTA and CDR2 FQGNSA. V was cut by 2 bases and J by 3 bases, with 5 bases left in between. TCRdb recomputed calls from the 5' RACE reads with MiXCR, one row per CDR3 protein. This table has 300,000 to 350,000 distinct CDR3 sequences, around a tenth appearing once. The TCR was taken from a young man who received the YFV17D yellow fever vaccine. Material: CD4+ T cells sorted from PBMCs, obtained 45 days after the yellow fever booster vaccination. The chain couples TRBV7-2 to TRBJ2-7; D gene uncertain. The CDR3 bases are TGTGCCAGCAGCTTATACGGCTACGAGCAGTACTTC. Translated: CASSLYGYEQYF.